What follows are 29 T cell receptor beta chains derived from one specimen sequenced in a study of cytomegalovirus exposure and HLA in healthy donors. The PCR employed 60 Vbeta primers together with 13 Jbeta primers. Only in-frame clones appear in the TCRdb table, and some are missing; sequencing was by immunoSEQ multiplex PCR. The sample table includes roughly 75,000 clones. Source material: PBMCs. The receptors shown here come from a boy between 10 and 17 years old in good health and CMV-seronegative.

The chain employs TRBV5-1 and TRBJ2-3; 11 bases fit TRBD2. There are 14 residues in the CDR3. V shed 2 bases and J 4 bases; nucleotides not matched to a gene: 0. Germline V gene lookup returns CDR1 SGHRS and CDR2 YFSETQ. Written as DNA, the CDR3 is TGCGCCAGCAGCTTTAGCGGGGGGGCAGATACGCAGTATTTT. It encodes CASSFSGGADTQYF. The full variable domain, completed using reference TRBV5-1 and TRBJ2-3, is KAGVTQTPRYLIKTRGQQVTLSCSPISGHRSVSWYQQTPGQGLQFLFEYFSETQRNKGNFPGRFSGRQFSNSRSEMNVSTLELGDSALYLCASSFSGGADTQYFGPGTRLTVL.

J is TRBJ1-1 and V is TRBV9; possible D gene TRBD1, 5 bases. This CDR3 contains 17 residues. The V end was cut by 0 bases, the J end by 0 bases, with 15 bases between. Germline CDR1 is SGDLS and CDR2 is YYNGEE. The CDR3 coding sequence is TGTGCCAGCAGCGTAGCCGGAACGGGGGGGTTGAACACTGAAGCTTTCTTT. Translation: CASSVAGTGGLNTEAFF. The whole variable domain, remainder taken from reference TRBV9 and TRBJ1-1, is DSGVTQTPKHLITATGQRVTLRCSPRSGDLSVYWYQQSLDQGLQFLIQYYNGEERAKGNILERFSAQQFPDLHSELNLSSLELGDSALYFCASSVAGTGGLNTEAFFGQGTRLTVV.

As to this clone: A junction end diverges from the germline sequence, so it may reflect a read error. This CDR3 reads CAGREDGTGNTEAFF. The CDR3 coding sequence is TGTGCCGGGAGAGAAGACGGGACAGGGAACACTGAAGCTTTCTTT. V usage is TRBV30 and J usage is TRBJ1-1, with 8 bases fitting TRBD1. Germline loops: CDR1 GTSNPN, CDR2 SVGIG (reference sequence). The CDR3 contains 15 residues.

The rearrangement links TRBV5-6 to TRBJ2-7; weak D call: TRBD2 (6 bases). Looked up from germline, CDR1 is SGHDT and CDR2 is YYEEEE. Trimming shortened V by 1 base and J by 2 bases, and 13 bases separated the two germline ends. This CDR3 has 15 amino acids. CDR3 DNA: TGTGCCAGCAGCTTGTATCGGGACTGGACCTACGAGCAGTACTTC. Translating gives CASSLYRDWTYEQYF.

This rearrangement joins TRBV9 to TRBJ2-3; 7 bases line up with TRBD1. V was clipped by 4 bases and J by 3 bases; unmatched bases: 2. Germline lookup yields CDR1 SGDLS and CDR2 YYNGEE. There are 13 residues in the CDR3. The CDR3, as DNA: TGTGCCAGCAGCACGGGACAGACAGATACGCAGTATTTT. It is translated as CASSTGQTDTQYF.

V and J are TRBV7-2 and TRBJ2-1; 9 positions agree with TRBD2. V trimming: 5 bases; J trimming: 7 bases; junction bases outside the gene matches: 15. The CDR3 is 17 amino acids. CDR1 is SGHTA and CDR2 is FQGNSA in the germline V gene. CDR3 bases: TGTGCCAGCAGCCACGATTTCCGATTAGCGGGAGCTAATGAGCAGTTCTTC. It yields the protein CASSHDFRLAGANEQFF.

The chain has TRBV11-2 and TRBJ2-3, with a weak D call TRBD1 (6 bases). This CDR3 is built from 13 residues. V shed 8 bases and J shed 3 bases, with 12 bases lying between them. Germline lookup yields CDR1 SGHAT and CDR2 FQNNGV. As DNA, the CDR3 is TGTGCCAGCCGGACAGAGGGTACAGATACGCAGTATTTT. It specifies CASRTEGTDTQYF.

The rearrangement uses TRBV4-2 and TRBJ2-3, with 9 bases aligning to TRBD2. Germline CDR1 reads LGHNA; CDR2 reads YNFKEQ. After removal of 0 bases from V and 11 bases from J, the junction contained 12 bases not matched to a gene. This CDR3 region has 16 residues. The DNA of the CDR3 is TGTGCCAGCAGCCAAGATCGAGGCGGGAGGGCGGCTAAGCAGTATTTT. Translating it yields CASSQDRGGRAAKQYF.

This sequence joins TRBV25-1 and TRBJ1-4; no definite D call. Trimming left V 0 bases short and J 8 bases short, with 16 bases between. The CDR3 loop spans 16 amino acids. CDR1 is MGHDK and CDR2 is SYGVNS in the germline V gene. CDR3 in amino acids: CASSEYPRGRREKLFF. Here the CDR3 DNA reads TGTGCCAGCAGTGAATATCCCCGGGGTCGGAGGGAAAAACTGTTTTTT.

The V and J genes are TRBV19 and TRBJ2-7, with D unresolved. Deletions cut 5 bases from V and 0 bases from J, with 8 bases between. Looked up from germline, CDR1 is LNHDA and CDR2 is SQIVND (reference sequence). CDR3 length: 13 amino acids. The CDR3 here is CASSLGSSYEQYF. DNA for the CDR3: TGTGCCAGTAGTTTGGGCAGCTCCTACGAGCAGTACTTC.

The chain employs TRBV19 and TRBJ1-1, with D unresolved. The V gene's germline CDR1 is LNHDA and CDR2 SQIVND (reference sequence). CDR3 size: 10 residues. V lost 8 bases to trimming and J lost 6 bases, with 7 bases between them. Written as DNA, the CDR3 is TGTGCCAGTGGACTACCTGAAGCTTTCTTT. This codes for CASGLPEAFF.

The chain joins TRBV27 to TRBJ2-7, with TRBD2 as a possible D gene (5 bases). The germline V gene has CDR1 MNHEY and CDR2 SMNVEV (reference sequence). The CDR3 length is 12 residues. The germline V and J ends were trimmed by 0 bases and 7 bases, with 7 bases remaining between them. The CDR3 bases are TGTGCCAGCAGTTTATCGGGCGGGGAGCAGTACTTC. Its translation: CASSLSGGEQYF.

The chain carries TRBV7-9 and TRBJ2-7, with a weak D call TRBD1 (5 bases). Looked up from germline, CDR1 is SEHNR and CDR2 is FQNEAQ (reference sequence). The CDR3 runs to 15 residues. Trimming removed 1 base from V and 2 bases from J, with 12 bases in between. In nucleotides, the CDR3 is TGTGCCAGCAGCTTAGGGACGAGCAGGGCCTACGAGCAGTACTTC. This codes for CASSLGTSRAYEQYF.

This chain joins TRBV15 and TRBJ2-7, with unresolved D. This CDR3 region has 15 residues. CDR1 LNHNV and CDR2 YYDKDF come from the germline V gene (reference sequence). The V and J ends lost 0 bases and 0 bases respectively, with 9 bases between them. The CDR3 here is CATSRDQATSYEQYF. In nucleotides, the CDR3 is TGTGCCACCAGCAGAGACCAGGCGACCTCCTACGAGCAGTACTTC.

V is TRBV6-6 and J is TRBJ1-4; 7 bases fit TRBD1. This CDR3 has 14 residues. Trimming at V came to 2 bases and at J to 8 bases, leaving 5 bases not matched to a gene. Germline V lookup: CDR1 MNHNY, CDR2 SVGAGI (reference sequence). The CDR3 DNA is TGTGCCAGCAGTTACGGGACAGAGGGGGAAAAACTGTTTTTT. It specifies CASSYGTEGEKLFF.

CDR3 bases: TGTGCCAGCTCACCACCGGGACAGGGTGGACTGTTTTTT. Its translation is CASSPPGQGGLFF. This chain links TRBV18 with TRBJ1-4; 9 bases line up with TRBD1. V shed 0 bases, J shed 13 bases, and the junction held 3 bases outside the gene matches. Germline assignment: CDR1 KGHSH and CDR2 LQKENI. CDR3 length: 13 amino acids.

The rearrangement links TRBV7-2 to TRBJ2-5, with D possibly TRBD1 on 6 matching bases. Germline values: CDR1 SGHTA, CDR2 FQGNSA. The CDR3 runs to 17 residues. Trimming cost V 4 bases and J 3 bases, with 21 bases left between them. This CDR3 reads CASSSGGGHREEETQYF. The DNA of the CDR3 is TGTGCCAGCAGCTCTGGGGGCGGACACCGAGAAGAAGAGACCCAGTACTTC.

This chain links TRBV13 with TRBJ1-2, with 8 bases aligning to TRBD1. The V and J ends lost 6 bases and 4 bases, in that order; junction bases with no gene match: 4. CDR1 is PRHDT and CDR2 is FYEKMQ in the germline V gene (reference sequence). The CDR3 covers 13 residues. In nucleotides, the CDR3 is TGTGCCAGCAGTAACAGGGGGGGCTATGGCTACACCTTC. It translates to CASSNRGGYGYTF.

CDR3 coding DNA: TGTGCCAGCACTCCAGGCGCCGCGGGTTCGGCAGATACGCAGTATTTT. Translation gives CASTPGAAGSADTQYF. The chain carries TRBV7-8 and TRBJ2-3, with D possibly matching TRBD2 (5 bases). This CDR3 has 16 residues. The germline V gene has CDR1 SGHVS and CDR2 FQNEAQ. Trimming cost V 7 bases and J 4 bases, with 21 bases left between them.

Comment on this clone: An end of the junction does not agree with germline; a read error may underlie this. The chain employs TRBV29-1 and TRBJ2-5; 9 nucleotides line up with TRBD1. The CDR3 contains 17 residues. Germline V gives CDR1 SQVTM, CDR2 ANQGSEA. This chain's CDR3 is CSVEEDNTGQGQENQYF. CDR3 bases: TGCAGCGTTGAAGAGGATAATACGGGACAGGGCCAAGAGAACCAGTACTTC.

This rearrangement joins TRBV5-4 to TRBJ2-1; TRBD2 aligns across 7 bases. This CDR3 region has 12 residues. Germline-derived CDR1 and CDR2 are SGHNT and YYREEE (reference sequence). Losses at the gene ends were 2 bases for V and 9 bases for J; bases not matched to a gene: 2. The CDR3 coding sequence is TGTGCCAGCAGCTTCGGGGGGAGTGAGCAGTTCTTC. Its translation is CASSFGGSEQFF.

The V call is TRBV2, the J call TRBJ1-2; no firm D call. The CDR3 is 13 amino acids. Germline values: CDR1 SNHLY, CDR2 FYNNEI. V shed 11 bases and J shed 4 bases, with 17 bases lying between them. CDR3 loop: CAGTTTPGYGYTF. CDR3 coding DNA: TGTGCCGGTACAACCACTCCGGGCTATGGCTACACCTTC.

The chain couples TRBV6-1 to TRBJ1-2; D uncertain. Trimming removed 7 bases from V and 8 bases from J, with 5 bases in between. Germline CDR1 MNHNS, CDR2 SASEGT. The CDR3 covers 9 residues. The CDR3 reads CASTLGYTF. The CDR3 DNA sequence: TGTGCCAGCACGTTAGGCTACACCTTC.

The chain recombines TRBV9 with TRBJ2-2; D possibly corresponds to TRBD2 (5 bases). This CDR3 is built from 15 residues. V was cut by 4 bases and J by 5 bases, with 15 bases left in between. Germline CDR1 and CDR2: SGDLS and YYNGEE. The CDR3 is CASSLSGDETGELFF. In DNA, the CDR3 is TGTGCCAGCAGCCTAAGCGGAGACGAAACCGGGGAGCTGTTTTTT.

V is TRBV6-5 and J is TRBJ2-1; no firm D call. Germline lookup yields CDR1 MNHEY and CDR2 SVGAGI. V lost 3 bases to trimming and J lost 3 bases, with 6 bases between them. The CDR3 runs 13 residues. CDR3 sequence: CASSYGNYNEQFF. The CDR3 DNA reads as TGTGCCAGCAGTTATGGCAACTACAATGAGCAGTTCTTC.

CDR3 coding DNA: TGCAGCGTACACAACCAAGAGACCCAGTACTTC. Its translation: CSVHNQETQYF. The V call is TRBV29-1, the J call TRBJ2-5; no clear D. CDR3 length equals 11 residues. The V gene's germline CDR1 is SQVTM and CDR2 ANQGSEA. Between the trimmed V and J ends, which lost 6 bases and 0 bases, there was a span of 5 bases.

The DNA of the CDR3 is TGCGCCAGCAGCTTGAGCGGGGCAGTATACGAGCAGTACTTC. It translates to CASSLSGAVYEQYF. The rearrangement joins TRBV5-1 to TRBJ2-7, with 7 bases fitting TRBD2. Losses at the gene ends were 1 base for V and 4 bases for J; bases not matched to a gene: 5. The CDR3 has 14 residues. CDR1 is SGHRS and CDR2 is YFSETQ in the germline V gene.

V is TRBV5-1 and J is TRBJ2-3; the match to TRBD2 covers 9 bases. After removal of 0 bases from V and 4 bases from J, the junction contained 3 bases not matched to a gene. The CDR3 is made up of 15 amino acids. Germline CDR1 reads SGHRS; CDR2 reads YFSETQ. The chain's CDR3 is CASSLEGLAPDTQYF. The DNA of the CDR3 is TGCGCCAGCAGCTTGGAGGGACTAGCACCAGATACGCAGTATTTT. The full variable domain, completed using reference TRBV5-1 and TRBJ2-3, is KAGVTQTPRYLIKTRGQQVTLSCSPISGHRSVSWYQQTPGQGLQFLFEYFSETQRNKGNFPGRFSGRQFSNSRSEMNVSTLELGDSALYLCASSLEGLAPDTQYFGPGTRLTVL.

CDR3 bases: TGTGCCTGGGGTCATGCCCCGGGACTAGCGGGGAGCTACGAGCAGTACTTC. It codes for CAWGHAPGLAGSYEQYF. This chain uses TRBV30 with TRBJ2-7; 13 bases line up with TRBD2. V lost 5 bases to trimming and J lost 3 bases; unmatched junction nucleotides: 13. Germline-derived CDR1 and CDR2 are GTSNPN and SVGIG (reference sequence). This CDR3 comprises 17 residues.